These 15 T cell receptor beta chains came from one sample sequenced in a study of T cells in Graves' hyperthyroidism and ophthalmopathy. Using RNA transcripts as the source, TCR beta CDR3 regions were amplified. Carried out on the TCR CDR3, a first-round RT-PCR used the HTBI primer set. One entry per CDR3 protein, called by TCRdb with MiXCR from the multiplex PCR reads. The sample lists about 410,000 distinct CDR3 sequences, about 15% occurring once. The sequenced sample consisted of blood. All receptors derive from a man between 18 and 29 years old with Graves' ophthalmopathy.

The chain couples TRBV10-2 to TRBJ2-7, with 8 nucleotides matching TRBD1. This CDR3 is 15 amino acids long. Germline V gene sequence: CDR1 WSHSY, CDR2 SAAADI. Losses at the gene ends were 6 bases for V and 0 bases for J; bases not matched to a gene: 7. Written as DNA, the CDR3 is TGCGCCAGCAGCCAAGACAGGGGCGACTCCTACGAGCAGTACTTC. This gives the protein CASSQDRGDSYEQYF.

This clonotype has just a few counts. The rearrangement joins TRBV6-1 to TRBJ2-7; 7 positions match TRBD2. Losses at the gene ends were 3 bases for V and 4 bases for J; bases not matched to a gene: 6. The CDR3 totals 14 residues. Per germline, CDR1 MNHNS and CDR2 SASEGT. CDR3 nucleotides: TGTGCCAGCAGTGATAACCTCGGGGGGTACGAGCAGTACTTC. As protein: CASSDNLGGYEQYF.

This clonotype came up a few times. V usage is TRBV7-9 and J usage is TRBJ2-6, with D possibly TRBD1 on 6 matching bases. V lost 2 bases to trimming and J lost 0 bases, with 17 bases between them. CDR3 length: 19 residues. Per the germline V gene, CDR1 is SEHNR and CDR2 is FQNEAQ (reference sequence). CDR3 loop: CASSLWTEFRPSGANVLTF. The CDR3 bases are TGTGCCAGCAGCTTATGGACAGAATTCCGACCCTCTGGGGCCAACGTCCTGACTTTC.

A word on this clonotype: This may come from a read error, since a much larger clone is one base off. The V call is TRBV11-2, the J call TRBJ2-5, with a weak D call TRBD1 (5 bases). The ends were cut back, 5 bases at V and 2 bases at J, with 15 bases in the middle. CDR3 length equals 15 residues. Per the germline V gene, CDR1 is SGHAT and CDR2 is FQNNGV. The CDR3 nucleotides are TGTGCCAGCAGCCCCGTGACAGAGCGTCAAGAGACCCAGTACTTC. Amino acids: CASSPVTERQETQYF. Supplemented by reference TRBV11-2 and TRBJ2-5, the full variable domain reads EAGVAQSPRYKIIEKRQSVAFWCNPISGHATLYWYQQILGQGPKLLIQFQNNGVVDDSQLPKDRFSAERLKGVDSTLKIQPAKLEDSAVYLCASSPVTERQETQYFGPGTRLLVL.

The rearrangement links TRBV15 to TRBJ2-3, with D uncertain. Trimming removed 3 bases at V and 0 bases at J, with 13 bases between. This CDR3 is 16 amino acids long. Germline V gives CDR1 LNHNV, CDR2 YYDKDF (reference sequence). The CDR3 region is CATSRGLATSTDTQYF. The CDR3 nucleotides are TGTGCCACCAGCAGGGGCCTGGCGACTAGCACAGATACGCAGTATTTT.

This clonotype was detected ten times or more. The rearrangement joins TRBV7-9 to TRBJ1-5; D is unclear. Germline CDR1 is SEHNR and CDR2 is FQNEAQ (reference sequence). The CDR3 loop spans 14 amino acids. V lost 2 bases to trimming and J lost 1 base, with 6 bases between them. In nucleotides, the CDR3 is TGTGCCAGCAGCTTAATCGACAGCAATCAGCCCCAGCATTTT. It translates to CASSLIDSNQPQHF. Full variable domain (rest looked up from reference TRBV7-9 and TRBJ1-5): DTGVSQNPRHKITKRGQNVTFRCDPISEHNRLYWYRQTLGQGPEFLTYFQNEAQLEKSRLLSDRFSAERPKGSFSTLEIQRTEQGDSAMYLCASSLIDSNQPQHFGDGTRLSIL.

CDR3: CASSMQTFSGANVLTF. In DNA form, the CDR3 reads TGTGCCAGCAGTATGCAGACTTTCTCTGGGGCCAACGTCCTGACTTTC. The V call is TRBV14, the J call TRBJ2-6; D remains unclear. Trimming stripped 6 bases from V and 0 bases from J, with 12 bases between. Germline loops: CDR1 SGHDN, CDR2 FVKESK. The CDR3 consists of 16 residues.

This clonotype came up a few times. The chain uses TRBV2 and TRBJ1-3; perhaps TRBD1 as D (5 bases). V dropped 4 bases and J dropped 1 base, with 11 bases sitting between them. From germline, CDR1 is SNHLY and CDR2 FYNNEI. The CDR3 loop spans 15 amino acids. This CDR3 reads CASSVSGGSGNTIYF. For the CDR3, the DNA is TGTGCCAGCAGTGTATCGGGGGGGTCTGGAAACACCATATATTTT.

A note on this clonotype: The junction departs from the called germline gene at one end, perhaps through a read error. The gene calls are TRBV6-5 and TRBJ2-7; TRBD1 or TRBD2 may be the D gene (6 bases each). From germline, CDR1 is MNHEY and CDR2 SVGAGI. This CDR3 comprises 16 residues. The chain's CDR3 is CASSLTDRGRPYGQYF. The DNA for the CDR3 is TGTGCCAGCAGTTTGACGGACCGGGGGCGACCCTACGGGCAGTACTTC.

This clonotype was seen repeatedly, ten times or more. The rearrangement joins TRBV3-1 to TRBJ1-2; the D gene is possibly TRBD1 (5 bases). The CDR3 loop spans 15 amino acids. The V end was cut by 4 bases, the J end by 5 bases, with 17 bases between. Germline assignment: CDR1 LGHDT and CDR2 YNNKEL (reference sequence). CDR3 DNA: TGTGCCAGCAGCCGCGGGACCGTGGATATGTATGGCTACACCTTC. This sequence encodes CASSRGTVDMYGYTF.

The chain combines TRBV20-1 with TRBJ2-1, with D possibly being TRBD2 (5 bases). The V gene lost 6 bases and the J gene lost 3 bases, with 15 bases spanning the gap. The CDR3 loop spans 14 amino acids. CDR1 and CDR2 (germline): DFQATT, SNEGSKA (reference sequence). The chain's CDR3 is CSAPASRRYNEQFF. CDR3 nucleotides: TGCAGTGCCCCGGCTAGCCGACGCTACAATGAGCAGTTCTTC.

This clonotype was seen a few times. The chain couples TRBV27 to TRBJ1-2; 12 positions agree with TRBD1. Trimming removed 5 bases from V and 4 bases from J; junction bases left unmatched: 8. In germline, CDR1 is MNHEY, CDR2 SMNVEV (reference sequence). This CDR3 is built from 16 residues. CDR3 nucleotide sequence: TGTGCCAGCAGTAGAACCGGGACAGGGGGCTTCTATGGCTACACCTTC. Translating it yields CASSRTGTGGFYGYTF.

The sample holds a few counts of this clonotype. The V and J genes are TRBV30 and TRBJ2-7, with D hard to call. Germline CDR1 and CDR2: GTSNPN and SVGIG (reference sequence). CDR3 length: 11 residues. Trimming cost V 2 bases and J 4 bases, with 6 bases left between them. The CDR3 DNA is TGTGCCTGGAGTAACGGTTACGAGCAGTACTTC. Residues: CAWSNGYEQYF.

The chain recombines TRBV29-1 with TRBJ2-5, with D possibly TRBD1 on 5 matching bases. The CDR3 has 11 amino acids. Germline lookup yields CDR1 SQVTM and CDR2 ANQGSEA. The CDR3 protein is CSAGHRETQYF. DNA of the CDR3: TGCAGTGCCGGACATAGGGAGACCCAGTACTTC.

This clonotype was detected a few times. The chain employs TRBV18 and TRBJ2-2; D remains ambiguous. The V gene's germline CDR1 is KGHSH and CDR2 LQKENI. V dropped 2 bases and J dropped 3 bases, with 13 bases sitting between them. The CDR3 has 16 residues. In DNA form, the CDR3 reads TGTGCCAGCTCACCAGGTATATCGGGCTACACCGGGGAGCTGTTTTTT. Protein product: CASSPGISGYTGELFF.